The next 22 T cell receptor beta chains were all read from a single sample in a study of identical twins. TCRdb independently ran MiXCR on the 5' RACE reads; one entry per CDR3 protein. There are about 520,000 distinct CDR3 sequences in the sample; less than 25% occur only once, and around 0.9% lies in the top ten. These data were also filed under a second study, of T cells expressing NK-cell markers.

Material for sequencing was CD4+ T cells sorted from blood. These receptors originate from a young woman in good health.

This clonotype was detected a few times. CDR3 residues: CASSLSGPVRNEQFF. The CDR3 DNA reads as TGTGCCAGCAGTTTATCAGGGCCTGTCAGGAATGAGCAGTTCTTC. The chain is built from TRBV27 and TRBJ2-1; D unresolved. Per the germline V gene, CDR1 is MNHEY and CDR2 is SMNVEV (reference sequence). The CDR3 length is 15 residues. V dropped 0 bases and J dropped 7 bases, with 13 bases sitting between them.

In this sample, this clonotype turned up a few times. The J gene is TRBJ2-1, the V gene TRBV20-1; a weak D match, TRBD1 (5 bases). In germline, CDR1 is DFQATT, CDR2 SNEGSKA (reference sequence). The CDR3 has 14 amino acids. Trimming cost V 5 bases and J 7 bases, with 18 bases left between them. CDR3 amino acids: CSASPGPSGNEQFF. As DNA, the CDR3 is TGCAGTGCTTCGCCGGGTCCTTCAGGGAATGAGCAGTTCTTC.

The CDR3 nucleotides read TGTGCCAGCAGCCAAGCGGCAGGGCGCACTGAAGCTTTCTTT. Protein product: CASSQAAGRTEAFF. The chain uses TRBV3-1 and TRBJ1-1, with D perhaps matching TRBD1 (5 bases). CDR1 is LGHDT, CDR2 YNNKEL, per germline (reference sequence). The CDR3 has 14 amino acids. V gave up 1 base and J gave up 4 bases, with 10 bases separating them. The entire variable domain, with the rest obtained from reference TRBV3-1 and TRBJ1-1, is as follows: DTAVSQTPKYLVTQMGNDKSIKCEQNLGHDTMYWYKQDSKKFLKIMFSYNNKELIINETVPNRFSPKSPDKAHLNLHINSLELGDSAVYFCASSQAAGRTEAFFGQGTRLTVV.

The CDR3: CASSQISAGPNTGELFF. Written as DNA, the CDR3 is TGCGCCAGCAGCCAAATTTCGGCGGGACCGAACACCGGGGAGCTGTTTTTT. This rearrangement joins TRBV4-3 to TRBJ2-2; D might be TRBD2 (6 bases). CDR1 and CDR2 from the germline V gene are LGHNA and YSLEER. Trimming shortened V by 2 bases and J by 0 bases, and 13 bases separated the two germline ends. The CDR3 is 17 residues long.

The chain uses TRBV12-3 or TRBV12-4 and TRBJ2-2; no firm D call. V was shortened by 6 bases and J by 0 bases, with 8 bases between the two germline ends. The CDR3 length is 14 residues. The CDR3 spells CASSRTSNTGELFF. DNA of the CDR3: TGTGCCAGCAGCCGGACGTCGAACACCGGGGAGCTGTTTTTT.

For this clonotype: Mismatch with germline at one junction end may stem from a read error. The CDR3 bases are TGTGCCATCAGTAGGTACCAGGCGACCTACGAGCAGTACTTC. Its protein is CAISRYQATYEQYF. The chain carries TRBV28 and TRBJ2-7; the D is unclear. The germline V gene encodes CDR1 MDHEN and CDR2 SYDVKM. The CDR3 has 14 residues.

There are a few counts of this clonotype. The V and J genes are TRBV5-1 and TRBJ2-7; 8 nucleotides agree with TRBD1. Germline V CDR1 and CDR2: SGHRS, YFSETQ. Trimming at V came to 7 bases and at J to 5 bases, leaving 11 bases not matched to a gene. The CDR3 covers 14 residues. This CDR3 is CASSGQGRVDEQYF. Here the CDR3 DNA reads TGCGCCAGCTCCGGACAGGGTAGGGTCGACGAGCAGTACTTC.

There are a few counts of this clonotype. J is TRBJ2-3 and V is TRBV4-2; weak D call: TRBD2 (6 bases). V was cut by 1 base and J by 0 bases, with 8 bases left in between. The CDR3 runs to 15 residues. Looked up from germline, CDR1 is LGHNA and CDR2 is YNFKEQ. The DNA for the CDR3 is TGTGCCAGCAGCCAAGGGGGGGTTAGCACAGATACGCAGTATTTT. Its translation: CASSQGGVSTDTQYF.

The rearrangement uses TRBV27 and TRBJ2-7; 10 bases agree with TRBD1. V gave up 6 bases and J gave up 9 bases; unmatched junction bases: 11. CDR1 is MNHEY, CDR2 SMNVEV, per germline (reference sequence). This CDR3 spans 14 amino acids. The CDR3, as DNA: TGTGCCAGCAGCCGTGGGGACAGGGGTAGTGTGCAGTACTTC. Encoded protein: CASSRGDRGSVQYF.

This clonotype was counted only a few times. The V gene is TRBV30, the J gene TRBJ2-3; 9 bases line up with TRBD2. Trimming removed 0 bases from V and 5 bases from J; junction bases left unmatched: 9. CDR1 and CDR2 from the germline V gene are GTSNPN and SVGIG (reference sequence). The length of the CDR3 is 16 residues. This chain's CDR3 is CAWSVQGLAGVDTQYF. The CDR3 coding sequence is TGTGCCTGGAGTGTTCAGGGACTAGCTGGGGTAGATACGCAGTATTTT.

The V call is TRBV20-1, the J call TRBJ1-1; 7 bases line up with TRBD1. With 0 bases clipped from V and 3 bases from J, the junction kept 13 bases outside the gene matches. Germline assignment: CDR1 DFQATT and CDR2 SNEGSKA (reference sequence). The CDR3 runs 17 residues. The CDR3 DNA reads TGCAGTGCTAGAGATCTCTACGGCAGGGGGGGTGACACTGAAGCTTTCTTT. It codes for CSARDLYGRGGDTEAFF.

The chain is built from TRBV20-1 and TRBJ1-1; D is uncertain. Germline assignment: CDR1 DFQATT and CDR2 SNEGSKA (reference sequence). V shed 3 bases and J shed 3 bases, with 11 bases lying between them. The CDR3 totals 13 residues. Here the CDR3 DNA reads TGCAGTGCTAGTGACCCCGACCACACTGAAGCTTTCTTT. Amino acids: CSASDPDHTEAFF.

This clonotype showed up just once. The chain is built from TRBV12-3 or TRBV12-4 and TRBJ2-7, with a weak D call TRBD2 (6 bases). The V gene lost 2 bases and the J gene lost 5 bases, with 10 bases spanning the gap. The CDR3 sequence is 13 residues long. The CDR3 loop is CASSLMGGHEQYF. The CDR3, as DNA: TGTGCCAGCAGTTTAATGGGAGGCCACGAGCAGTACTTC.

The rearrangement links TRBV20-1 to TRBJ1-2; D gene unclear. CDR3 size: 13 residues. Germline CDR1 is DFQATT and CDR2 is SNEGSKA (reference sequence). The V gene lost 5 bases and the J gene lost 4 bases, with 14 bases spanning the gap. As DNA, the CDR3 is TGCAGTGCTTTTTTGGTCAGGCGCTATGGCTACACCTTC. It yields the protein CSAFLVRRYGYTF.

The chain recombines TRBV20-1 with TRBJ2-3; 11 bases are shared with TRBD2. Looked up from germline, CDR1 is DFQATT and CDR2 is SNEGSKA (reference sequence). CDR3 length: 14 amino acids. Trimming took 7 bases from V and 2 from J; bases not matched to a gene: 5. The CDR3 DNA follows: TGCAGTGTTTGGACTAGCGGGCACACAGATACGCAGTATTTT. This sequence encodes CSVWTSGHTDTQYF.

The V call is TRBV7-8, the J call TRBJ2-5, with D uncertain. With 1 base removed from V and 4 bases from J, the gap between germline ends came to 7 bases. CDR1 SGHVS and CDR2 FQNEAQ come from the germline V gene. CDR3 length equals 13 residues. The CDR3 DNA follows: TGTGCCAGCAGCTTAGGGAGAACAGAGACCCAGTACTTC. Protein product: CASSLGRTETQYF.

This sequence joins TRBV11-2 and TRBJ2-3, with D hard to call. CDR1 is SGHAT and CDR2 is FQNNGV in the germline V gene. The CDR3 runs to 13 residues. V was pared by 5 bases and J by 4 bases, with 10 bases between. In nucleotides, the CDR3 is TGTGCCAGCAGCCAAGGAATAGCAGATACGCAGTATTTT. Translated, it gives CASSQGIADTQYF.

The chain couples TRBV10-3 to TRBJ1-1, with 9 bases fitting TRBD1. Germline trimming cut 3 bases from V and 4 bases from J; bases unmatched to any gene: 6. Germline V CDR1 and CDR2: ENHRY, SYGVKD. The CDR3 loop spans 15 amino acids. The CDR3 nucleotides read TGTGCCATCAGTGAACAACAGGGGGCGACCACTGAAGCTTTCTTT. Amino acids: CAISEQQGATTEAFF.

This clonotype was observed a few times. The V and J genes are TRBV20-1 and TRBJ1-2; D not certain. CDR1 and CDR2 (germline): DFQATT, SNEGSKA (reference sequence). This CDR3 has 14 residues. V dropped 1 base and J dropped 6 bases, with 15 bases sitting between them. CDR3 nucleotides: TGCAGTGCTAGAGGAACCGGCGGGGAAGATGGCTACACCTTC. As protein: CSARGTGGEDGYTF.

This clonotype came up a few times. The rearrangement links TRBV6-2 or TRBV6-3 to TRBJ2-7, with D uncertain. The germline V gene has CDR1 MNHEY and CDR2 SVGEGT. The CDR3 is 16 amino acids. V was trimmed by 1 base and J by 0 bases, leaving 13 bases between them. In DNA form, the CDR3 reads TGTGCCAGCAGTTACTTCTTTTCACAGTCCTCCTACGAGCAGTACTTC. It is translated as CASSYFFSQSSYEQYF.

The table lists this clonotype with many counts. The junction shows a germline mismatch at one end, possibly a read error. V and J are TRBV5-1 and TRBJ2-3, with D perhaps matching TRBD1 (5 bases). Germline CDR1 and CDR2: SGHRS and YFSETQ. This CDR3 region has 14 residues. The CDR3 region is CASSLGVSTDTQYF. CDR3 nucleotides: TGTGCCAGCAGCTTAGGGGTCAGCACAGATACGCAGTATTTT.

This clonotype was detected only a few times. The CDR3, as DNA: TGCGCCAGCAGCGAGAGCGGGGGGATACACTACAATGAGCAGTTCTTC. It specifies CASSESGGIHYNEQFF. This chain connects TRBV5-1 to TRBJ2-1; 9 bases are a match to TRBD2. Trimming removed 4 bases from V and 3 bases from J; junction bases left unmatched: 8. There are 16 residues in the CDR3. The germline V gene encodes CDR1 SGHRS and CDR2 YFSETQ.